Below, 27 T cell receptor beta chains from the same sample are listed, as sequenced in a study of blood T cell repertoires in COVID-19. TCRdb's copy holds only in-frame clones and misses some; the assay was immunoSEQ multiplex PCR. The repertoire consists of around 150,000 clones, with approximately 88% occurring once and the leading ten covering 5% to 6%. Sequencing used peripheral blood. The source is a human donor in a cohort sampled during active COVID-19.

This sequence joins TRBV5-6 and TRBJ2-7; TRBD2 aligns across 7 bases. The CDR3 totals 15 residues. Germline assignment: CDR1 SGHDT and CDR2 YYEEEE. J gave up 6 bases and V 2 bases, and 11 bases lay outside the gene matches. The CDR3 coding sequence is TGTGCCAGCAGCTTTGGCGGGAGTGTAGGAGGCGAGCAGTACTTC. This sequence encodes CASSFGGSVGGEQYF.

The genes are TRBV2 and TRBJ2-5, with D perhaps matching TRBD1 (6 bases). The CDR3 loop spans 12 amino acids. Germline V lookup: CDR1 SNHLY, CDR2 FYNNEI. V was clipped by 10 bases and J by 9 bases, with 18 bases between them. DNA for the CDR3: TGTGCCACCAGGGGAGAGGGAGCGGCCCAGTACTTC. It translates to CATRGEGAAQYF.

This chain links TRBV2 with TRBJ1-4; 9 bases are shared with TRBD1. V was pared by 6 bases and J by 11 bases, with 10 bases of the junction left unmatched. The CDR3 sequence is 14 residues long. Germline CDR1 is SNHLY and CDR2 is FYNNEI. The CDR3 region is CASRTGTGLGKLFF. CDR3 sequence (DNA): TGTGCCAGCAGAACCGGGACAGGGTTGGGGAAACTGTTTTTT.

This clone was picked up a small number of times. This chain connects TRBV27 to TRBJ2-7; tentatively, D is TRBD2 (6 bases). The V and J ends lost 2 bases and 7 bases respectively, with 18 bases between them. Germline V lookup: CDR1 MNHEY, CDR2 SMNVEV (reference sequence). This CDR3 contains 15 residues. CDR3 sequence (DNA): TGTGCCAGCAGTTTAACGGGACTCCGCTCCGGAGAGCAGTACTTC. It specifies CASSLTGLRSGEQYF.

This clone was found a few times. The chain carries TRBV27 and TRBJ2-3; tentative D call: TRBD1 (6 bases). The CDR3 sequence is 16 residues long. CDR1 is MNHEY and CDR2 is SMNVEV in the germline V gene (reference sequence). Trimming took off 0 bases at V and 0 bases at J, with 10 bases between the two ends. This CDR3 reads CASSLSGATSTDTQYF. CDR3 DNA: TGTGCCAGCAGTTTATCGGGGGCGACTAGCACAGATACGCAGTATTTT.

This clone showed up just a few times. V gene TRBV28 combines with J gene TRBJ1-6; 8 bases match TRBD1. This CDR3 comprises 16 residues. V lost 6 bases to trimming and J lost 2 bases; unmatched junction nucleotides: 6. Germline CDR1 MDHEN, CDR2 SYDVKM. CDR3 nucleotides: TGTGCCAGCAGCCTATTGACAGGGGCCTATAATTCACCCCTCCACTTT. It encodes CASSLLTGAYNSPLHF.

The V and J genes are TRBV7-2 and TRBJ2-7, with 8 positions matching TRBD2. CDR3 length equals 15 residues. J lost 2 bases, V lost 1 base, and 4 bases had no gene match. CDR1 and CDR2 (germline): SGHTA, FQGNSA. The CDR3 bases are TGTGCCAGCAGCTTAGGCATTAGCGGGGCCTACGAGCAGTACTTC. Translating it yields CASSLGISGAYEQYF.

This rearrangement joins TRBV7-9 to TRBJ2-7, with 7 nucleotides matching TRBD2. The germline gives CDR1 SEHNR, CDR2 FQNEAQ (reference sequence). The CDR3 extends over 13 amino acids. With 6 bases clipped from V and 5 bases from J, the junction kept 7 bases outside the gene matches. Here the CDR3 DNA reads TGTGCCAGCAGGCGACTAGCTCCCCACGAGCAGTACTTC. Amino acid sequence: CASRRLAPHEQYF.

CDR3: CASSLWDTLGTYEQYF. The CDR3 DNA follows: TGTGCCAGCAGTTTATGGGATACCCTAGGCACCTACGAGCAGTACTTC. The rearrangement uses TRBV28 and TRBJ2-7, with D uncertain. Germline V CDR1 and CDR2: MDHEN, SYDVKM. The length of the CDR3 is 16 residues. With 0 bases removed from V and 2 bases from J, the gap between germline ends came to 14 bases.

The V gene is TRBV15, the J gene TRBJ1-2; D might be TRBD1 (6 bases). Trimming pared 6 bases from V and 1 base from J, leaving 12 bases between. This CDR3 contains 14 residues. Germline V gene sequence: CDR1 LNHNV, CDR2 YYDKDF (reference sequence). The CDR3 is CATRPGHDNYGYTF. CDR3 coding DNA: TGTGCCACCAGGCCGGGACACGATAACTATGGCTACACCTTC.

The gene calls are TRBV21-1 and TRBJ2-5; the D call TRBD1 from the table was never checked on the DNA. TRBV21-1 is labeled a pseudogene. This CDR3 has 19 residues. CDR3 residues: CASTRLLGQAGIRKETQYF. The CDR3 DNA reads TGTGCCAGCACCCGGCTACTCGGACAGGCGGGTATACGGAAAGAGACCCAGTACTTC.

There are a few counts of this clone. This chain joins TRBV4-2 and TRBJ2-2, with 7 bases aligning to TRBD2. The V segment lost 5 bases and the J segment 4 bases; nucleotides outside the gene matches: 7. Germline V gives CDR1 LGHNA, CDR2 YNFKEQ. CDR3 length equals 15 residues. CDR3 nucleotides: TGTGCCAGCAGCGGACGACTAGCTTTCACCGGGGAGCTGTTTTTT. Protein: CASSGRLAFTGELFF.

This chain connects TRBV27 to TRBJ2-2, with D tentatively TRBD1 (6 bases). Germline V lookup: CDR1 MNHEY, CDR2 SMNVEV (reference sequence). The CDR3 consists of 17 residues. V was clipped by 0 bases and J by 0 bases, with 11 bases between them. The CDR3 sequence: CASSLSRTASNTGELFF. For the CDR3, the DNA is TGTGCCAGCAGTTTATCCCGGACAGCGTCGAACACCGGGGAGCTGTTTTTT.

The chain combines TRBV7-9 with TRBJ1-1; D remains ambiguous. Germline loops: CDR1 SEHNR, CDR2 FQNEAQ (reference sequence). V was clipped by 5 bases and J by 0 bases, with 7 bases between them. The length of the CDR3 is 13 residues. The CDR3 nucleotides are TGTGCCAGCAGCCCCGACATGAACACTGAAGCTTTCTTT. Its translation is CASSPDMNTEAFF.

This sequence joins TRBV7-9 and TRBJ2-3; tentatively, D is TRBD2 (5 bases). This CDR3 has 10 residues. Germline assignment: CDR1 SEHNR and CDR2 FQNEAQ (reference sequence). V was cut by 4 bases and J by 11 bases, with 7 bases left in between. The CDR3 sequence is CASSSGMQYF. The CDR3 region has the DNA TGTGCCAGCAGCTCCGGGATGCAGTATTTT.

This clone was found once. The chain recombines TRBV12-3 or TRBV12-4 with TRBJ1-1; D is perhaps TRBD1 (5 bases). This CDR3 spans 13 amino acids. V lost 3 bases, J lost 3 bases, and 8 bases lay in between. CDR3 amino acids: CASSFDSYTEAFF. CDR3 in DNA: TGTGCCAGCAGTTTCGACAGCTACACTGAAGCTTTCTTT.

The gene calls are TRBV5-6 and TRBJ2-7, with 12 bases matching TRBD1. Losses at the gene ends were 3 bases for V and 2 bases for J; bases not matched to a gene: 6. The CDR3 covers 16 residues. CDR1 and CDR2 (germline): SGHDT, YYEEEE. In nucleotides, the CDR3 is TGTGCCAGCAGCTGGAGGGGGACAGGGGGCCCCTACGAGCAGTACTTC. Translating gives CASSWRGTGGPYEQYF.

V is TRBV4-1 and J is TRBJ1-5, with a possible D match to TRBD1 (6 bases). V lost 3 bases and J lost 0, with 21 bases in between. The CDR3 has 19 amino acids. Germline CDR1 is MGHRA and CDR2 is YSYEKL. This CDR3 is CASSQASGVSGFSNQPQHF. For the CDR3, the DNA is TGCGCCAGCAGCCAGGCCTCAGGGGTTTCAGGGTTTAGCAATCAGCCCCAGCATTTT.

The chain joins TRBV3-1 (or the pseudogene TRBV3-2) to TRBJ2-1; a possible D gene is TRBD1 (6 bases). In germline, CDR1 is LGHDT, CDR2 YNNKEL (reference sequence). The CDR3 length is 15 residues. V was trimmed by 4 bases and J by 8 bases, leaving 18 bases between them. CDR3 in DNA: TGTGCCAGCAGCCTCGTCAGGGGACCTGGCGATGAGCAGTTCTTC. Amino acid sequence: CASSLVRGPGDEQFF.

V usage is TRBV10-2 and J usage is TRBJ1-3; no definite D call. Trimming took 3 bases from V and 0 from J, leaving 15 bases between them. This CDR3 is 17 amino acids long. The V gene's germline CDR1 is WSHSY and CDR2 SAAADI. CDR3: CASSDPVLLNSGNTIYF. As DNA, the CDR3 is TGCGCCAGCAGTGATCCTGTCCTCTTAAACTCTGGAAACACCATATATTTT.

The chain couples TRBV3-1 (or the pseudogene TRBV3-2) to TRBJ2-5, with TRBD2 identical over 13 bases. The length of the CDR3 is 18 residues. The V segment lost 4 bases and the J segment 1 base; nucleotides outside the gene matches: 9. Germline V lookup: CDR1 LGHDT, CDR2 YNNKEL (reference sequence). DNA for the CDR3: TGTGCCAGCAGCCCTACTAGCGGGGGGGTCGGTTTCCAAGAGACCCAGTACTTC. This encodes CASSPTSGGVGFQETQYF.

The chain recombines TRBV10-3 with TRBJ1-4; weak D call: TRBD1 (6 bases). Trimming stripped 6 bases from V and 6 bases from J, with 11 bases between. Per the germline V gene, CDR1 is ENHRY and CDR2 is SYGVKD. The length of the CDR3 is 13 residues. This CDR3 reads CAIRKQGDEKLFF. In DNA form, the CDR3 reads TGTGCCATCAGGAAACAGGGAGATGAAAAACTGTTTTTT.

This clone was seen more than once but under ten times. The chain recombines TRBV13 with TRBJ1-1; 7 nucleotides agree with TRBD1. Germline CDR1 and CDR2: PRHDT and FYEKMQ (reference sequence). J gave up 0 bases and V 3 bases, and 4 bases lay outside the gene matches. The CDR3 runs to 15 residues. The CDR3 spells CASSFRQGLNTEAFF. The CDR3 nucleotides are TGTGCCAGCAGCTTCCGACAGGGCTTGAACACTGAAGCTTTCTTT.

The rearrangement links TRBV10-3 to TRBJ1-1, with TRBD1 identical over 10 bases. Per the germline V gene, CDR1 is ENHRY and CDR2 is SYGVKD. V lost 1 base to trimming and J lost 0 bases; unmatched junction nucleotides: 2. There are 16 residues in the CDR3. The CDR3 DNA follows: TGTGCCATCAGTGAGTTGGGACAGGGGTTGAACACTGAAGCTTTCTTT. Its protein product is CAISELGQGLNTEAFF.

The chain recombines TRBV2 with TRBJ1-5, with a weak D call TRBD1 (6 bases). CDR1 is SNHLY, CDR2 FYNNEI, per germline. Trimming removed 3 bases at V and 3 bases at J, with 15 bases between. The CDR3 is made up of 16 amino acids. CDR3 sequence: CASSDLPTGINQPQHF. In nucleotides, the CDR3 is TGTGCCAGCAGTGATCTCCCAACAGGGATCAATCAGCCCCAGCATTTT.

This chain joins TRBV6-6 and TRBJ2-1, with 15 bases matching TRBD2. The CDR3 extends over 19 amino acids. CDR1 MNHNY and CDR2 SVGAGI come from the germline V gene (reference sequence). Trimming at V came to 5 bases and at J to 7 bases, leaving 15 bases not matched to a gene. The DNA of the CDR3 is TGTGCCAGCAGTCGGCCCCGGACTAGCGGGGGGGCTTATTGGAATGAGCAGTTCTTC. Amino acid sequence: CASSRPRTSGGAYWNEQFF.

V is TRBV7-3 and J is TRBJ1-2; tentatively, D is TRBD1 (5 bases). Germline-derived CDR1 and CDR2 are SGHTA and FQGTGA. Trimming removed 2 bases at V and 5 bases at J, with 9 bases between. There are 13 residues in the CDR3. The CDR3 DNA reads as TGTGCCAGCAGCTTAGGGTCAGGGTATGGCTACACCTTC. Encoded protein: CASSLGSGYGYTF.